This TCR beta chain originates from a study of T-cell reconstitution after alpha-beta-depleted transplantation in children. Whole-study results and caveats: There were reportedly several hundred expanded graft clones from which alpha-beta T cells came about two months after transplant.

This sample's TCRbeta library carried unique molecular identifier barcodes. TCRdb itself ran the PCR reads through MiXCR, one entry per CDR3 protein. This table has around 670,000 distinct CDR3 sequences, around 13% appearing once. Trimming took 6 bases from V and 4 from J, leaving 20 bases between them. The CDR3 consists of 15 residues. CDR1 and CDR2 from the germline V gene are SGHRS and YFSETQ. This clonotype has a count of ten or more. Its antigen is undetermined. Source: PBMCs, taken before TCRalphabeta/CD19-depleted stem cell transplant. The TCR originated in a girl aged 2 to 9 with congenital amegakaryocytic thrombocytopenia, due to receive a stem cell transplant. V and J are TRBV5-1 and TRBJ2-7; D is perhaps TRBD2 (6 bases). The CDR3 nucleotides read TGCGCCAGCACCGGGGAAGCAGGAGGGTCTTACGAGCAGTACTTC. It codes for CASTGEAGGSYEQYF.